The TCR beta chain under discussion was sequenced for a study of response to subunit inactivated influenza vaccine. Overall study findings and caveats: The authors put forward the suggestion that each seasonal influenza vaccination may bring in only a limited number of new T cells.

This clonotype showed up many times. Its specificity is unknown. Each CDR3 protein is one row after TCRdb ran MiXCR on the RT-PCR reads. This table has hundreds of thousands of distinct CDR3 sequences, about 8% appearing once. Sequencing used PBMCs from blood, obtained approximately 25 months after vaccination. This sequence originates from a man between 50 and 75 years old who received an inactivated influenza vaccine.

In nucleotides, the CDR3 is TGTGCCAGCAGCCCAAACACAGGGGCCGGGGAGCTGTTTTTT. Translating it yields CASSPNTGAGELFF. This chain uses TRBV7-2 with TRBJ2-2, with 7 bases matching TRBD1. With 5 bases clipped from V and 6 bases from J, the junction kept 6 bases outside the gene matches. The CDR3 is 14 residues long. Germline CDR1 and CDR2: SGHTA and FQGNSA.